Here is one T cell receptor beta chain with its context. Study processing details: Counts of nucleated cells, estimated from reference gene primer amplification, were obtained. The protocol was immunoSEQ multiplex PCR, while the TCRdb copy is restricted to in-frame clones and leaves out a portion. V and J calls and clone size are those listed in that table; D and trimming were worked out from the DNA. The sample holds around 300,000 clones; 86% are singletons and the top ten take about 12%. This sample is part of a study of blood T cell repertoires in COVID-19. Overall study context: The analysed material was cDNA or gDNA that came from T cells, B-cell-depleted T cells, or PBMCs.

Seattle-derived patients entered the study during active infection and were followed longitudinally. V dropped 2 bases and J dropped 4; count of bases not matched to a gene: 9. CDR3 length: 16 residues. Germline V gene sequence: CDR1 SEHNR, CDR2 FQNEAQ (reference sequence). The chain combines TRBV7-9 with TRBJ1-2; 8 bases map to TRBD1. Sequenced input: peripheral blood. This sequence was found in a woman in her 70s with COVID-19, enrolled during active disease. CDR3: CASSLSATGDSYGYTF. CDR3 DNA sequence: TGTGCCAGCAGCTTATCGGCGACAGGGGATAGCTATGGCTACACCTTC.